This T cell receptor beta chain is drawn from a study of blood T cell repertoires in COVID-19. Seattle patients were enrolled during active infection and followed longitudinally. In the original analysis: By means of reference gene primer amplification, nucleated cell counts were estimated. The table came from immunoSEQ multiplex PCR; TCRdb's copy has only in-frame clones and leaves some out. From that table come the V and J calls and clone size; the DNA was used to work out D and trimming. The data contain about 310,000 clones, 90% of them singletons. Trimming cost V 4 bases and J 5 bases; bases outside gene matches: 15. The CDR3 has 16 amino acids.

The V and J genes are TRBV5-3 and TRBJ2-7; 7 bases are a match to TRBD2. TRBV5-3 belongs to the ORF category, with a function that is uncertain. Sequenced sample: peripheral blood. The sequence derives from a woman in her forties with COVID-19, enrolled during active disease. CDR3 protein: CARSDDPSGIVNEQYF. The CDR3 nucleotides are TGTGCCAGAAGCGACGACCCTAGCGGTATAGTCAACGAGCAGTACTTC.